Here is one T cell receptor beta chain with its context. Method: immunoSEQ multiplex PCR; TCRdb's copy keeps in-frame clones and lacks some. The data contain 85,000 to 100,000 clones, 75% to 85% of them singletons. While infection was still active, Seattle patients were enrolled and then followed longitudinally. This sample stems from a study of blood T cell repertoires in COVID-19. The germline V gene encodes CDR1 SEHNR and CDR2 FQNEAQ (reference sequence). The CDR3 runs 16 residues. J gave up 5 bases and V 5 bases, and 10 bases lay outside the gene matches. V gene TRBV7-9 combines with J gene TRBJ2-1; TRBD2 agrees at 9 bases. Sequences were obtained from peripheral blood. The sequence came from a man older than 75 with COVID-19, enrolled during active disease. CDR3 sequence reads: CASSLLAGINDNEQFF. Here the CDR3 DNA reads TGTGCCAGCAGCCTCCTAGCGGGGATAAACGACAATGAGCAGTTCTTC.